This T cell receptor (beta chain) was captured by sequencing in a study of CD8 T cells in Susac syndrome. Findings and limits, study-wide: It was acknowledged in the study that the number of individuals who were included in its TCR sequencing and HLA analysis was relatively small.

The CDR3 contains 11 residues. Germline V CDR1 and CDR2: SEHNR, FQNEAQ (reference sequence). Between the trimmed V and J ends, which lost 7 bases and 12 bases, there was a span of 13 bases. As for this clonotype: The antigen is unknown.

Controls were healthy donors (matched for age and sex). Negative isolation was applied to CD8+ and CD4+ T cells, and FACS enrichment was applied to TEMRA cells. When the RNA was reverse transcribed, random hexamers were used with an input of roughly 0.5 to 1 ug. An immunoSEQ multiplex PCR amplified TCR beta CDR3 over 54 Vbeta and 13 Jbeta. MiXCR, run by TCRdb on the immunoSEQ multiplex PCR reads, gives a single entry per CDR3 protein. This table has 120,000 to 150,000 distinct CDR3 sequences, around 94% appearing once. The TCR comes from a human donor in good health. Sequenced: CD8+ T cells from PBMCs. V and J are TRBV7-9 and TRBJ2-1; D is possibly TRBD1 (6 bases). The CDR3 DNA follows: TGTGCCAGCAAAACAGGGCACGGGCAGTTCTTC. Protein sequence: CASKTGHGQFF.